One sample yielded the 15 T cell receptor beta chains listed below, sequenced in a study of OX40 agonist ivuxolimab in advanced cancers. The assay was immunoSEQ multiplex PCR, and TCRdb's table has in-frame clones only and misses some. This table has almost 90,000 clones, roughly 88% appearing once. This specimen consisted of CD4+ or CD8+ T cells sorted from blood, obtained in a trial of the OX40 agonist ivuxolimab. The receptor source for this set is an adult with an advanced solid tumor such as melanoma, head and neck, liver or kidney cancer.

This rearrangement joins TRBV13 to TRBJ2-1; TRBD2 aligns across 13 bases. CDR3 length: 15 amino acids. CDR1 is PRHDT and CDR2 is FYEKMQ in the germline V gene (reference sequence). J lost 8 bases, V lost 5 bases, and 6 bases had no gene match. CDR3 DNA: TGTGCCAGCAGCCAACTAGCGGGGGGGCCCGATGAGCAGTTCTTC. It specifies CASSQLAGGPDEQFF.

The rearrangement uses TRBV9 and TRBJ2-7; TRBD2 matches at 9 bases. The CDR3 loop spans 15 amino acids. J gave up 4 bases and V 2 bases, and 7 bases lay outside the gene matches. Germline V gene sequence: CDR1 SGDLS, CDR2 YYNGEE. DNA for the CDR3: TGTGCCAGCAGCGTCAGCGGGGGGACGTCTTACGAGCAGTACTTC. Its translation: CASSVSGGTSYEQYF.

The chain links TRBV6-6 to TRBJ1-4; D remains unclear. This CDR3 contains 12 residues. The V end lost 4 bases, the J end lost 8 bases, and 8 bases lay between the germline ends. Germline CDR1 MNHNY, CDR2 SVGAGI (reference sequence). The CDR3 loop is CASSSPREKLFF. The CDR3 DNA is TGTGCCAGCAGTTCGCCGCGGGAAAAACTGTTTTTT.

The chain carries TRBV7-9 and TRBJ1-1, with 11 bases that match TRBD1. V dropped 5 bases and J dropped 0; count of bases not matched to a gene: 11. The CDR3 extends over 18 amino acids. Looked up from germline, CDR1 is SEHNR and CDR2 is FQNEAQ (reference sequence). DNA of the CDR3: TGTGCCAGCAGCCTAGGTCGGACAGGGGGCCCTATGAACACTGAAGCTTTCTTT. Translation: CASSLGRTGGPMNTEAFF. Full variable domain (outside the CDR3, taken from reference TRBV7-9 and TRBJ1-1): DTGVSQNPRHKITKRGQNVTFRCDPISEHNRLYWYRQTLGQGPEFLTYFQNEAQLEKSRLLSDRFSAERPKGSFSTLEIQRTEQGDSAMYLCASSLGRTGGPMNTEAFFGQGTRLTVV.

The chain couples TRBV27 to TRBJ2-3; 8 bases are shared with TRBD1. Trimming took 0 bases from V and 4 from J; bases not matched to a gene: 18. This CDR3 spans 20 amino acids. In germline, CDR1 is MNHEY, CDR2 SMNVEV (reference sequence). CDR3 in amino acids: CASSLSLTWQGAIDADTQYF. The CDR3 coding sequence is TGTGCCAGCAGTTTATCGTTAACCTGGCAGGGGGCTATCGACGCAGATACGCAGTATTTT.

The chain recombines TRBV14 with TRBJ1-1; the match to TRBD1 covers 7 bases. The length of the CDR3 is 13 residues. Trimming took 6 bases from V and 4 from J; bases not matched to a gene: 5. Looked up from germline, CDR1 is SGHDN and CDR2 is FVKESK. The CDR3 nucleotides are TGTGCCAGCAGGACAGGGTTGGGCACTGAAGCTTTCTTT. Encoded protein: CASRTGLGTEAFF.

The chain carries TRBV30 and TRBJ2-1, with D possibly being TRBD2 (5 bases). V lost 0 bases, J lost 10 bases, and 16 bases lay in between. The CDR3 is 14 residues long. Germline CDR1 GTSNPN, CDR2 SVGIG (reference sequence). In DNA, the CDR3 is TGTGCCTGGAGTGTATTAAGCCTTTCGGGGGAGCAGTTCTTC. Protein product: CAWSVLSLSGEQFF.

CDR3 residues: CASSPGTGVSEQYF. In DNA form, the CDR3 reads TGTGCCAGCAGCCCAGGGACAGGGGTTTCCGAGCAGTACTTC. The chain links TRBV7-6 to TRBJ2-7; 10 positions agree with TRBD1. The CDR3 has 14 amino acids. Germline CDR1 SGHVS, CDR2 FNYEAQ. J was trimmed by 6 bases and V by 5 bases; bases with no gene match: 7.

The V and J genes are TRBV7-2 and TRBJ2-1; TRBD1 is a possible D gene (6 bases). CDR1 is SGHTA and CDR2 is FQGNSA in the germline V gene. V lost 5 bases and J 0 bases, leaving 14 bases between the germline ends. This CDR3 is 16 amino acids long. As DNA, the CDR3 is TGTGCCAGCAGCCGATCGGCGGACAGCTCCTACAATGAGCAGTTCTTC. Its translation is CASSRSADSSYNEQFF.

V and J are TRBV5-8 and TRBJ2-7, with D perhaps being TRBD1 or TRBD2 (5 bases each). Germline V gene lookup returns CDR1 SGHTS and CDR2 YDEGEE. Between the trimmed V and J ends, which lost 3 bases and 7 bases, there was a span of 5 bases. This CDR3 comprises 10 residues. CDR3 sequence: CASSWGEQYF. Here the CDR3 DNA reads TGTGCCAGCAGCTGGGGGGAGCAGTACTTC.

This chain joins TRBV30 and TRBJ1-1; D is unresolved. Looked up from germline, CDR1 is GTSNPN and CDR2 is SVGIG (reference sequence). The CDR3 sequence is 16 residues long. The V end was cut by 4 bases, the J end by 3 bases, with 21 bases between. The CDR3 loop reads CAWTSVRKSLDTEAFF. CDR3 nucleotide sequence: TGTGCCTGGACCTCCGTCCGCAAGTCCCTGGACACTGAAGCTTTCTTT.

V is TRBV18 and J is TRBJ2-6; the D call may be TRBD1 or TRBD2 (5 bases each). The CDR3 has 15 residues. The germline V gene has CDR1 KGHSH and CDR2 LQKENI. The V gene lost 3 bases and the J gene lost 2 bases, with 8 bases spanning the gap. CDR3 region: CASSPGEAGANVLTF. CDR3 in DNA: TGTGCCAGCTCACCGGGGGAAGCTGGGGCCAACGTCCTGACTTTC. Full variable domain (missing parts from reference TRBV18 and TRBJ2-6): NAGVMQNPRHLVRRRGQEARLRCSPMKGHSHVYWYRQLPEEGLKFMVYLQKENIIDESGMPKERFSAEFPKEGPSILRIQQVVRGDSAAYFCASSPGEAGANVLTFGAGSRLTVL.

This clone was counted a single time. This chain links TRBV28 with TRBJ1-1; TRBD1 agrees at 7 bases. Germline CDR1 is MDHEN and CDR2 is SYDVKM. The J segment lost 4 bases and the V segment lost 7 bases, leaving 12 bases of the junction unmatched. The CDR3 runs to 15 residues. The CDR3 region is CASILGGAGGTEAFF. The CDR3 region has the DNA TGTGCCAGCATCCTAGGGGGCGCCGGGGGCACTGAAGCTTTCTTT.

The chain is built from TRBV6-1 and TRBJ2-7, with 9 positions matching TRBD1. The germline CDR1 and CDR2 sequences are MNHNS and SASEGT. Trimming cost V 9 bases and J 1 base; bases outside gene matches: 7. The CDR3 loop spans 14 amino acids. CDR3 DNA: TGTGCCAGTTTCACAGGGGGCGCGTCCTACGAGCAGTACTTC. Residues: CASFTGGASYEQYF.

The CDR3 spells CASSIDEAGSRSKVFF. The DNA of the CDR3 is TGTGCCAGTAGTATAGATGAGGCGGGGAGTCGGTCGAAAGTGTTCTTC. The chain joins TRBV19 to TRBJ2-1; a weak D match, TRBD2 (6 bases). Germline values: CDR1 LNHDA, CDR2 SQIVND (reference sequence). The germline V and J ends were trimmed by 0 bases and 15 bases, with 24 bases remaining between them. This CDR3 has 16 residues.